This TCR beta chain was identified in a study of cytomegalovirus exposure and HLA in healthy donors. About this clone itself: Its antigen is undetermined.

Donors had nominal health at sampling but likely had unrecorded immune exposures. Primers for the PCR totalled 60 Vbeta and 13 Jbeta. Clones were read by immunoSEQ multiplex PCR, and TCRdb kept only the in-frame ones, dropping some. The top ten hold 5.5% to 6% of the sample, which has approximately 140,000 clones, approximately 80% seen once. CDR1 is KGHSH and CDR2 is LQKENI in the germline V gene. V lost 0 bases, J lost 6 bases, and 8 bases lay in between. The CDR3 consists of 14 residues. Notes on the study in general: Cytomegalovirus association was assigned to approximately 160 TCR beta chains. The authors later found TCR association rates varying by HLA locus, with DRB1 most and HLA-C fewest.

Material: PBMCs. This clonotype was obtained from a woman in her thirties or forties in good health and CMV-seropositive. This chain joins TRBV18 and TRBJ2-2; no reliable D call. The CDR3 loop reads CASSPPNRAGELFF. The CDR3 bases are TGTGCCAGCTCACCACCGAATCGGGCCGGGGAGCTGTTTTTT. The whole variable domain, filled in from reference TRBV18 and TRBJ2-2, reads NAGVMQNPRHLVRRRGQEARLRCSPMKGHSHVYWYRQLPEEGLKFMVYLQKENIIDESGMPKERFSAEFPKEGPSILRIQQVVRGDSAAYFCASSPPNRAGELFFGEGSRLTVL.